These 31 T cell receptor beta chains share one sample of origin, sequenced in a study of beta chain features in type 1 diabetes. All of the isolated RNA was reverse transcribed, so expressed TCRB transcripts were sequenced. The repertoire was sequenced with immunoSEQ multiplex PCR; TCRdb's copy has only in-frame clones and lacks some. The sample lists more than 250,000 clones, about a fifth occurring once. Study results and caveats: Type 1 diabetes patients showed a moderate but significant shortening of TCRB CDR3s in all four CD4+ subsets.

These receptors have no known antigen. The sequencing input was naive CD4+ T cells from blood. These TCRs come from a woman in her 40s with type 1 diabetes.

This clone has a handful of counts. J is TRBJ2-5 and V is TRBV5-1; D unresolved. CDR1 is SGHRS, CDR2 YFSETQ, per germline. The CDR3 has 15 amino acids. V lost 0 bases to trimming and J lost 1 base, with 10 bases between them. DNA of the CDR3: TGCGCCAGCAGCTTGGCCCCGACTGGCCAAGAGACCCAGTACTTC. It is translated as CASSLAPTGQETQYF.

The chain joins TRBV15 to TRBJ1-6; 9 nucleotides match TRBD1. V lost 5 bases and J lost 4; bases outside the gene matches: 9. Germline CDR1 is LNHNV and CDR2 is YYDKDF (reference sequence). This CDR3 contains 17 residues. The CDR3 bases are TGTGCCACCAGCGACCCCGGGACAGGGTTGTATAATTCACCCCTCCACTTT. Protein sequence: CATSDPGTGLYNSPLHF.

The gene calls are TRBV19 and TRBJ1-1; 7 nucleotides match TRBD1. V lost 0 bases, J lost 3 bases, and 1 base stayed unmatched. Germline loops: CDR1 LNHDA, CDR2 SQIVND (reference sequence). This CDR3 contains 14 residues. The CDR3 is CASSIDRGDTEAFF. In DNA form, the CDR3 reads TGTGCCAGTAGTATAGACAGGGGGGACACTGAAGCTTTCTTT.

This clone was picked up a small number of times. Written as DNA, the CDR3 is TGTGCCTGGGGGACAGGAAATAATTCACCCCTCCACTTT. As protein: CAWGTGNNSPLHF. This chain uses TRBV30 with TRBJ1-6; 8 bases map to TRBD1. This CDR3 region has 13 residues. Germline V lookup: CDR1 GTSNPN, CDR2 SVGIG (reference sequence). V dropped 5 bases and J dropped 5; count of bases not matched to a gene: 2.

The chain has TRBV9 and TRBJ2-5; 9 bases match TRBD2. V shed 7 bases and J 5 bases; nucleotides not matched to a gene: 3. The V gene's germline CDR1 is SGDLS and CDR2 YYNGEE. This CDR3 spans 12 amino acids. This CDR3 is CASAGGGETQYF. CDR3 nucleotide sequence: TGTGCCAGCGCGGGAGGGGGCGAGACCCAGTACTTC.

The CDR3, as DNA: TGCGCCAGCAGCTTCGGGACAGCCCTCTACGAGCAGTACTTC. Its protein is CASSFGTALYEQYF. The J gene is TRBJ2-7, the V gene TRBV5-1, with 7 bases identical to TRBD1. V lost 2 bases and J lost 3; bases outside the gene matches: 5. Germline-derived CDR1 and CDR2 are SGHRS and YFSETQ. The CDR3 consists of 14 residues.

This clone occurred a few times. V gene TRBV7-9 combines with J gene TRBJ2-7, with 9 bases that match TRBD1. There are 16 residues in the CDR3. Germline CDR1 is SEHNR and CDR2 is FQNEAQ (reference sequence). The ends lost 3 bases at V and 2 bases at J; junction bases unmatched: 8. This CDR3 is CASSLIRDRAPYEQYF. The CDR3 DNA follows: TGTGCCAGCAGCTTGATTAGGGACAGGGCGCCCTACGAGCAGTACTTC.

The sample holds a few counts of this clone. The J gene is TRBJ2-7, the V gene TRBV11-2, with D uncertain. The germline V gene encodes CDR1 SGHAT and CDR2 FQNNGV. This CDR3 is built from 13 residues. Between the trimmed V and J ends, which lost 0 bases and 6 bases, there was a span of 9 bases. The CDR3 region has the DNA TGTGCCAGCAGCTTAGATCGGGTCGGCGAGCAGTACTTC. This translates into CASSLDRVGEQYF.

The V and J genes are TRBV5-1 and TRBJ1-1; perhaps TRBD1 as D (5 bases). CDR3 length: 13 amino acids. Trimming removed 5 bases from V and 1 base from J, with 9 bases in between. Germline loops: CDR1 SGHRS, CDR2 YFSETQ. CDR3 sequence reads: CASRSQGNTEAFF. CDR3 DNA sequence: TGCGCCAGCAGGTCGCAGGGGAACACTGAAGCTTTCTTT.

The rearrangement joins TRBV9 to TRBJ1-5, with D unclear. Germline V gene data show CDR1 as SGDLS and CDR2 as YYNGEE. The CDR3 is 13 residues long. V lost 4 bases and J 7 bases, leaving 12 bases between the germline ends. The CDR3 is CASSSGLGQPQHF. The CDR3 DNA follows: TGTGCCAGCAGCTCGGGGTTGGGGCAGCCCCAGCATTTT. The full variable domain, completed using reference TRBV9 and TRBJ1-5, is DSGVTQTPKHLITATGQRVTLRCSPRSGDLSVYWYQQSLDQGLQFLIQYYNGEERAKGNILERFSAQQFPDLHSELNLSSLELGDSALYFCASSSGLGQPQHFGDGTRLSIL.

V usage is TRBV29-1 and J usage is TRBJ2-1; 10 positions agree with TRBD2. Germline CDR1 reads SQVTM; CDR2 reads ANQGSEA. Germline trimming cut 2 bases from V and 0 bases from J; bases unmatched to any gene: 10. The CDR3 has 18 residues. CDR3: CSVELLAGTSSSYNEQFF. The CDR3 DNA sequence: TGCAGCGTTGAACTACTAGCGGGAACCTCTAGCTCCTACAATGAGCAGTTCTTC.

This clone came up once. Mismatch with germline at one junction end may stem from a read error. This sequence joins TRBV5-4 and TRBJ1-2; 8 bases are shared with TRBD1. Germline CDR1 reads SGHNT; CDR2 reads YYREEE (reference sequence). This CDR3 is built from 14 residues. CDR3 residues: CASTLQGALYGYTF. DNA of the CDR3: TGTGCCAGCACCTTGCAGGGGGCCTTGTATGGCTACACCTTC.

V and J are TRBV9 and TRBJ1-5; no definite D call. This CDR3 comprises 12 residues. Per germline, CDR1 SGDLS and CDR2 YYNGEE. The ends were cut back, 0 bases at V and 6 bases at J, with 4 bases in the middle. This CDR3 reads CASSVDLQPQHF. The CDR3, as DNA: TGTGCCAGCAGCGTAGATCTTCAGCCCCAGCATTTT.

A few counts support this clone. The chain combines TRBV2 with TRBJ1-6; no clear D gene. The germline gives CDR1 SNHLY, CDR2 FYNNEI. V lost 1 base and J 3 bases, leaving 13 bases between the germline ends. This CDR3 comprises 17 residues. CDR3 amino acids: CASSEEIGRIYNSPLHF. For the CDR3, the DNA is TGTGCCAGCAGTGAAGAGATTGGCAGGATCTATAATTCACCCCTCCACTTT.

This clone has a handful of counts. This chain connects TRBV6-5 to TRBJ1-2; D is unresolved. CDR3 length: 15 amino acids. Trimming took off 6 bases at V and 0 bases at J, with 14 bases between the two ends. The germline CDR1 and CDR2 sequences are MNHEY and SVGAGI. The CDR3 here is CASSSKAGPNYGYTF. CDR3 bases: TGTGCCAGCAGCTCCAAGGCAGGTCCTAACTATGGCTACACCTTC.

J is TRBJ1-1 and V is TRBV28; D unclear. CDR3 length equals 11 residues. V was trimmed by 4 bases and J by 11 bases, leaving 11 bases between them. The germline V gene encodes CDR1 MDHEN and CDR2 SYDVKM. CDR3 loop: CASSSALEAFF. DNA for the CDR3: TGTGCCAGCAGTTCCGCCCTCGAGGCTTTCTTT.

The chain employs TRBV28 and TRBJ1-5; no clear D. The V and J ends lost 6 bases and 5 bases respectively, with 8 bases between them. The CDR3 totals 12 residues. In germline, CDR1 is MDHEN, CDR2 SYDVKM. As DNA, the CDR3 is TGTGCCAGCAGGCTGAGGGATCAGCCCCAGCATTTT. This translates into CASRLRDQPQHF.

This clone was seen more than once but under ten times. The genes are TRBV7-3 and TRBJ2-1; TRBD2 might be the D (6 bases). This CDR3 has 15 residues. V lost 2 bases and J 6 bases, leaving 14 bases between the germline ends. Germline-derived CDR1 and CDR2 are SGHTA and FQGTGA. CDR3 in DNA: TGTGCCAGCAGCTTAGGTTTGGGGACTTTCAATGAGCAGTTCTTC. Translated: CASSLGLGTFNEQFF.

A note on this clone: The same CDR3 can be traced to other DNA sequences in this sample. The V gene is TRBV29-1, the J gene TRBJ2-5; TRBD1 is a possible D gene (6 bases). The CDR3 length is 14 residues. Germline CDR1 reads SQVTM; CDR2 reads ANQGSEA. The V and J ends lost 5 bases and 1 base respectively, with 14 bases between them. CDR3 amino acids: CSVLEGTSQETQYF. In DNA, the CDR3 is TGCAGCGTTCTAGAAGGGACATCCCAAGAGACCCAGTACTTC.

This clone has more than one count but fewer than ten. This chain connects TRBV19 to TRBJ1-5, with D hard to call. Looked up from germline, CDR1 is LNHDA and CDR2 is SQIVND (reference sequence). The CDR3 runs to 13 residues. Deletions cut 2 bases from V and 4 bases from J, with 6 bases between. The DNA for the CDR3 is TGTGCCAGTAGTATATCAGTTAATCAGCCCCAGCATTTT. Protein sequence: CASSISVNQPQHF.

The table lists this clone with a few counts. The V gene is TRBV9, the J gene TRBJ1-4; D might be TRBD1 (5 bases). CDR1 is SGDLS and CDR2 is YYNGEE in the germline V gene. CDR3 length: 14 residues. V gave up 4 bases and J gave up 7 bases, with 14 bases separating them. The CDR3 DNA sequence: TGTGCCAGCAGCCCCAGGGAGGGTACTGAAAAACTGTTTTTT. Translated, it gives CASSPREGTEKLFF. Full variable domain (rest looked up from reference TRBV9 and TRBJ1-4): DSGVTQTPKHLITATGQRVTLRCSPRSGDLSVYWYQQSLDQGLQFLIQYYNGEERAKGNILERFSAQQFPDLHSELNLSSLELGDSALYFCASSPREGTEKLFFGSGTQLSVL.

This rearrangement joins TRBV11-2 to TRBJ2-3; the match to TRBD2 covers 9 bases. Germline V CDR1 and CDR2: SGHAT, FQNNGV. This CDR3 comprises 16 residues. V was pared by 4 bases and J by 0 bases, with 5 bases of the junction left unmatched. As DNA, the CDR3 is TGTGCCAGCAGCTCCTTAGCGGGGGAAAGCACAGATACGCAGTATTTT. Translated, it gives CASSSLAGESTDTQYF.

This clone was detected a few times. The chain joins TRBV14 to TRBJ1-4, with 7 bases fitting TRBD1. Germline CDR1 is SGHDN and CDR2 is FVKESK. The ends lost 6 bases at V and 8 bases at J; junction bases unmatched: 6. This CDR3 comprises 13 residues. The CDR3 protein is CASRSGTEEKLFF. In nucleotides, the CDR3 is TGTGCCAGCAGATCCGGGACAGAGGAAAAACTGTTTTTT.

A few counts support this clone. Distinct nucleotide sequences in the sample also encode this CDR3. As DNA, the CDR3 is TGTGCCTGGAGCGGGCAGGGAAATCAGCCCCAGCATTTT. It translates to CAWSGQGNQPQHF. The chain links TRBV30 to TRBJ1-5; TRBD1 might be the D (5 bases). The CDR3 length is 13 residues. In germline, CDR1 is GTSNPN, CDR2 SVGIG (reference sequence). V lost 3 bases, J lost 4 bases, and 10 bases lay in between.

The V gene is TRBV29-1, the J gene TRBJ1-1; tentative D call: TRBD1 (6 bases). CDR3 length: 14 amino acids. CDR1 is SQVTM, CDR2 ANQGSEA, per germline. The V end lost 7 bases, the J end lost 0 bases, and 15 bases lay between the germline ends. The CDR3, as DNA: TGCAGCGCTCATCCCAGGGGAATGAACACTGAAGCTTTCTTT. The encoded protein is CSAHPRGMNTEAFF. Combining the CDR3 with reference TRBV29-1 and TRBJ1-1 gives the whole variable domain SAVISQKPSRDICQRGTSLTIQCQVDSQVTMMFWYRQQPGQSLTLIATANQGSEATYESGFVIDKFPISRPNLTFSTLTVSNMSPEDSSIYLCSAHPRGMNTEAFFGQGTRLTVV.

Notes on this clone: This CDR3 is also generated by other DNA sequences in the sample. The V call is TRBV7-9, the J call TRBJ1-1, with D unclear. V was shortened by 4 bases and J by 1 base, with 7 bases between the two germline ends. CDR3 size: 13 residues. The germline gives CDR1 SEHNR, CDR2 FQNEAQ (reference sequence). CDR3 loop: CASSSRGNTEAFF. CDR3 DNA sequence: TGTGCCAGCAGCTCCCGGGGGAACACTGAAGCTTTCTTT.

This clone occurred a few times. This chain links TRBV2 with TRBJ2-3; D gene unclear. Deletions cut 5 bases from V and 4 bases from J, with 13 bases between. The germline CDR1 and CDR2 sequences are SNHLY and FYNNEI. The CDR3 runs 14 residues. The CDR3 protein is CASSRANRADTQYF. CDR3 in DNA: TGTGCCAGCAGTAGAGCAAATCGCGCAGATACGCAGTATTTT.

The chain combines TRBV11-2 with TRBJ2-7; 8 bases agree with TRBD1. Germline values: CDR1 SGHAT, CDR2 FQNNGV. Trimming cost V 6 bases and J 2 bases; bases outside gene matches: 6. This CDR3 has 14 amino acids. The CDR3 DNA follows: TGTGCCAGCAGTGGACAGGGCTTCCCCTACGAGCAGTACTTC. As protein: CASSGQGFPYEQYF.

As concerns this clone: Other DNA sequences from this sample encode an identical CDR3 as well. CDR3 amino acids: CASSPPPVQETQYF. In nucleotides, the CDR3 is TGTGCCAGCTCACCCCCCCCCGTTCAAGAGACCCAGTACTTC. The chain has TRBV18 and TRBJ2-5; the D is unclear. With 3 bases removed from V and 2 bases from J, the gap between germline ends came to 10 bases. Germline loops: CDR1 KGHSH, CDR2 LQKENI. The CDR3 loop spans 14 amino acids.

The chain is built from TRBV4-1 and TRBJ1-1; no definite D call. From germline, CDR1 is MGHRA and CDR2 YSYEKL. Trimming removed 4 bases from V and 2 bases from J, with 8 bases in between. This CDR3 has 13 residues. The CDR3 reads CASSRIGNTEAFF. Written as DNA, the CDR3 is TGCGCCAGCAGCCGTATCGGTAACACTGAAGCTTTCTTT.

The V gene is TRBV5-4, the J gene TRBJ2-7, with D tentatively TRBD1 (6 bases). Germline V gene data show CDR1 as SGHNT and CDR2 as YYREEE (reference sequence). V shed 0 bases and J shed 5 bases, with 9 bases lying between them. The CDR3 covers 13 residues. The DNA for the CDR3 is TGTGCCAGCAGCTTGGACAGGGAAGACGAGCAGTACTTC. It translates to CASSLDREDEQYF.